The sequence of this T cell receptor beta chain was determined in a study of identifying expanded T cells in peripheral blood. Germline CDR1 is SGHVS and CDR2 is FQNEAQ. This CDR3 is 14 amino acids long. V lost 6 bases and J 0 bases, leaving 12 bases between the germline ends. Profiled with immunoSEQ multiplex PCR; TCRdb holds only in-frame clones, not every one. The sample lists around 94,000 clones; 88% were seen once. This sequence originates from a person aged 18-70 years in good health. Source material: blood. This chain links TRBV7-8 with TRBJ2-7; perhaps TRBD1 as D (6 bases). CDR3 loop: CASRGARGSYEQYF. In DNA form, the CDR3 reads TGTGCCAGCAGGGGGGCCAGGGGCTCCTACGAGCAGTACTTC. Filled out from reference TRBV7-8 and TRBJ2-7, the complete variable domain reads GAGVSQSPRYKVAKRGQDVALRCDPISGHVSLFWYQQALGQGPEFLTYFQNEAQLDKSGLPSDRFFAERPEGSVSTLKIQRTQQEDSAVYLCASRGARGSYEQYFGPGTRLTVT.